This TCR beta chain was sequenced during a study of T-cell memory formation after mild COVID-19 (dated by TCRdb to the early 2020s). Turning to the overall study: Most TCR sequence clusters were specific to one of the two donors. The cohort comprised two young, previously healthy adult volunteers, one female and one male. Longitudinal TCRalpha and TCRbeta repertoire sequencing tracked T-cell clones expanding and contracting after mild COVID-19 in two donors.

Ficoll-Paque density gradient centrifugation was the method used to isolate PBMCs. Turning to this clonotype: Its antigen specificity is not known. The input lacks base qualities; no much larger clone sits a single base away.

Via the germline V gene, CDR1 is SGHVS and CDR2 FQNEAQ. The V end gives up 3 bases and the J end 4 bases, leaving 7 bases in the junction not matched to a gene. The CDR3 starts with the cysteine, ends with the phenylalanine, and has 17 residues. Here the CDR3 DNA is all that survives: 51 bases in frame from base 1. TCRdb lists the instrument as Illumina NovaSeq 6000. Using 5'RACE with constant-segment primers, TCRalpha and TCRbeta cDNA libraries were constructed, with sample barcodes and unique molecular identifiers added in the process. Trizol reagent was used to extract RNA from every sample. Library amplification was performed in two PCR steps, and a second sample barcode and Illumina TruSeq adapters were introduced in the second step. Sequencing of libraries was performed on an Illumina NovaSeq with 2 x 150 bp paired-end reads. For the original study's pipeline: The reads were demultiplexed and collapsed into UMI-guided consensus sequences using migec v1.2.7. Using mixcr v2.1.11, UMI consensuses were aligned to TRA and TRB V and J templates and then assembled into clonotypes. A clonotype was counted as expanded or contracted only if both edgeR and NoisET called the change significant, with noise models trained on biological replicates. edgeR calls used a false discovery rate-adjusted p below 0.01 and a log2 fold-change threshold of 1. As an exploratory analysis of dynamics, max-normalized trajectories of the 1000 most abundant clonotypes were examined by PCA with hierarchical clustering. Each responding clone was given a CD4 or CD8 phenotype based on the CD4+ and CD8+ repertoires, which had been sequenced separately. TCRdb took the public reads, trimmed them with fastp at Q25, ran MiXCR for clone calling and kept in-frame beta chains. Records with the same CDR3 protein are collapsed into one entry carrying the most frequent genes and DNA. Here the V and J calls rest on TCRdb's processing, not on the authors' analysis. This sample comprises roughly 620,000 distinct CDR3 sequences, more than 15% of them detected only once. About 11% of the sample is in the top ten clones.

The study at large found these results: Some responding clones were detected in pre-infection memory, suggesting pre-existing cross-reactive memory T cells joined the SARS-CoV-2 response. From day 15 to 85, contracting clones showed balanced CD4/CD8 phenotypes, whereas a second wave of clones that expanded from day 15 to 37 leaned towards CD4+. The second-wave clones that peaked on day 37 were not confirmed to be SARS-CoV-2 specific. Contracting CD4+ clones appeared mostly in the CM and EM memory subsets, whereas CD8+ clones were enriched in EMRA. Only two mild cases were covered by the study, and larger cohorts that include severe cases with pre-infection samples were considered necessary.

Recombination joined TRBV7-8 with TRBJ2-2; TRBD2 aligns with 11 central bases. Sequenced sample: PBMCs or a T cell subset sorted from them (not recorded which). The clonotype comes from an adult woman who had mild COVID-19 (a few samples of this study predate the infection). The sample titles of this study are shuffled in the database, so cell type and time point are left out; the donor was told from shared clones. The CDR3 region: CASSFSGTSGSTGELFF. The DNA sequence is as follows: TGTGCCAGCAGCTTCTCCGGGACTAGCGGCTCCACCGGGGAGCTGTTTTTT.